What follows are 17 T cell receptor beta chains derived from one specimen sequenced in a study of blood T cell repertoires in COVID-19. TCRdb's table, derived via immunoSEQ multiplex PCR, lists solely in-frame clones and lacks some. The table records over 150,000 clones, over 70% of them present only once. Material for sequencing was peripheral blood. The receptors originated from a woman in her forties with COVID-19, enrolled during active disease.

The chain joins TRBV29-1 to TRBJ1-2, with TRBD1 identical over 8 bases. Trimming at V came to 6 bases and at J to 8 bases, leaving 14 bases not matched to a gene. The CDR3 covers 14 residues. The germline gives CDR1 SQVTM, CDR2 ANQGSEA. Here the CDR3 DNA reads TGCAGCGTCGAGGGGGGACAGGATCTGTTAGGCTACACCTTC. This translates into CSVEGGQDLLGYTF.

This chain links TRBV3-1 (or the pseudogene TRBV3-2) with TRBJ1-4; D is ambiguous. This CDR3 comprises 14 residues. V shed 3 bases and J shed 2 bases, with 7 bases lying between them. Germline loops: CDR1 LGHDT, CDR2 YNNKEL (reference sequence). CDR3 region: CASSHRGTNEKLFF. DNA of the CDR3: TGTGCCAGCAGCCACCGGGGTACTAATGAAAAACTGTTTTTT.

This clone was counted a few times. The V call is TRBV4-1, the J call TRBJ2-5; 9 bases line up with TRBD2. CDR1 MGHRA and CDR2 YSYEKL come from the germline V gene. This CDR3 is built from 16 residues. The V segment lost 0 bases and the J segment 2 bases; nucleotides outside the gene matches: 4. Here the CDR3 DNA reads TGCGCCAGCAGCCAAGATACGACTAGCGGACAAGAGACCCAGTACTTC. Translated, it gives CASSQDTTSGQETQYF.

The chain couples TRBV7-2 to TRBJ2-7; 13 bases map to TRBD2. The CDR3 length is 16 residues. V shed 5 bases, J shed 3 bases, and the junction held 7 bases outside the gene matches. The germline V gene encodes CDR1 SGHTA and CDR2 FQGNSA. The CDR3 here is CASSPRTSGSLYEQYF. The CDR3 coding sequence is TGTGCCAGCAGCCCCCGGACTAGCGGGAGTCTCTACGAGCAGTACTTC.

The chain links TRBV10-3 to TRBJ2-7; 8 nucleotides agree with TRBD1. The germline gives CDR1 ENHRY, CDR2 SYGVKD. V gave up 5 bases and J gave up 4 bases; unmatched junction bases: 4. The CDR3 extends over 13 amino acids. CDR3: CAISWDRSYEQYF. CDR3 nucleotides: TGTGCCATCAGTTGGGACAGGAGTTACGAGCAGTACTTC.

The sample holds a few counts of this clone. The V gene is TRBV6-5, the J gene TRBJ1-2; TRBD1 matches 9 bases. Per germline, CDR1 MNHEY and CDR2 SVGAGI. The CDR3 consists of 14 residues. J gave up 8 bases and V 5 bases, and 9 bases lay outside the gene matches. The CDR3 nucleotides read TGTGCCAGCAGTCCTCCAGGGACAGGGTCGGGCTACACCTTC. Encoded protein: CASSPPGTGSGYTF.

This clone has only a few counts. One end of the junction fails to match germline, which may point to a read error. The V gene is TRBV7-2, the J gene TRBJ2-5, with TRBD2 matching over 15 bases. Germline loops: CDR1 SGHTA, CDR2 FQGNSA. The CDR3 consists of 15 residues. As DNA, the CDR3 is TGTGCCAGCAGCCCACGGCAACTGGGGACTAGCGGGGGGAACTTC. It translates to CASSPRQLGTSGGNF.

This chain connects TRBV19 to TRBJ2-7, with D unresolved. This CDR3 has 13 amino acids. Germline loops: CDR1 LNHDA, CDR2 SQIVND (reference sequence). V lost 4 bases and J 6 bases, leaving 13 bases between the germline ends. CDR3 bases: TGTGCCAGTAGTAGTCAGGAAAACGGCGAGCAGTACTTC. This gives the protein CASSSQENGEQYF.

V usage is TRBV12-5 and J usage is TRBJ2-7, with 7 bases lining up with TRBD1. Germline V lookup: CDR1 LGHNT, CDR2 FRNRAP. CDR3 length equals 16 residues. The V and J ends lost 5 bases and 0 bases, in that order; junction bases with no gene match: 10. In nucleotides, the CDR3 is TGTGCTAGTGGTCCAAGCCGGGACAGATACTCCTACGAGCAGTACTTC. This translates into CASGPSRDRYSYEQYF.

The J gene is TRBJ1-2, the V gene TRBV4-1; tentatively, D is TRBD1 (6 bases). Germline V gives CDR1 MGHRA, CDR2 YSYEKL. The CDR3 sequence is 12 residues long. The germline V and J ends were trimmed by 4 bases and 8 bases, with 11 bases remaining between them. The CDR3 coding sequence is TGCGCCAGCAGCCCACAGGGATGGGGCTACACCTTC. This sequence encodes CASSPQGWGYTF.

The DNA of the CDR3 is TGTGCCACCGCAGGGGACCGCTTTAGGGAGCAGTACTTC. Encoded protein: CATAGDRFREQYF. The chain joins TRBV19 to TRBJ2-7, with a weak D call TRBD1 (6 bases). CDR3 length: 13 residues. The germline CDR1 and CDR2 sequences are LNHDA and SQIVND (reference sequence). Trimming took off 10 bases at V and 7 bases at J, with 20 bases between the two ends.

The CDR3 coding sequence is TGTGCCAGCAGCCCCGCTGACAGGGCGGGCAATCAGCCCCAGCATTTT. This translates into CASSPADRAGNQPQHF. The rearrangement joins TRBV28 to TRBJ1-5; 7 bases agree with TRBD1. Germline assignment: CDR1 MDHEN and CDR2 SYDVKM. The ends lost 6 bases at V and 2 bases at J; junction bases unmatched: 10. The CDR3 runs 16 residues.

The gene calls are TRBV6-5 and TRBJ2-3; TRBD1 matches 7 bases. From germline, CDR1 is MNHEY and CDR2 SVGAGI. This CDR3 region has 14 residues. Trimming cost V 10 bases and J 0 bases; bases outside gene matches: 7. The CDR3 is CATSGTASTDTQYF. The CDR3 coding sequence is TGTGCCACGTCCGGGACAGCTAGCACAGATACGCAGTATTTT.

The chain is built from TRBV25-1 and TRBJ1-4, with unresolved D. CDR1 and CDR2 (germline): MGHDK, SYGVNS. Trimming took off 8 bases at V and 5 bases at J, with 12 bases between the two ends. This CDR3 has 13 residues. CDR3 in DNA: TGTGCCAGCGGAACTACCGGCAATGAAAAACTGTTTTTT. Encoded protein: CASGTTGNEKLFF.

The J gene is TRBJ2-2, the V gene TRBV24-1, with D perhaps TRBD1 (6 bases). V was pared by 5 bases and J by 0 bases, with 18 bases between. Germline CDR1 is KGHDR and CDR2 is SFDVKD. The CDR3 loop spans 18 amino acids. The CDR3 here is CATSGKGQPAPNTGELFF. The CDR3 DNA reads as TGTGCCACCAGTGGCAAAGGACAGCCCGCCCCGAACACCGGGGAGCTGTTTTTT.

The chain is built from TRBV7-9 and TRBJ2-5; no clear D. There are 14 residues in the CDR3. Germline-derived CDR1 and CDR2 are SEHNR and FQNEAQ (reference sequence). V was trimmed by 2 bases and J by 2 bases, leaving 9 bases between them. CDR3 bases: TGTGCCAGCAGCTTAATTCCCAGGCAAGAGACCCAGTACTTC. Translation: CASSLIPRQETQYF.

This clone showed up just once. The chain combines TRBV5-6 with TRBJ1-1; unclear D gene. The CDR3 spans 13 residues. Germline V gene lookup returns CDR1 SGHDT and CDR2 YYEEEE. The ends were cut back, 1 base at V and 2 bases at J, with 6 bases in the middle. This CDR3 reads CASSLPRNTEAFF. As DNA, the CDR3 is TGTGCCAGCAGCTTGCCCAGAAACACTGAAGCTTTCTTT.